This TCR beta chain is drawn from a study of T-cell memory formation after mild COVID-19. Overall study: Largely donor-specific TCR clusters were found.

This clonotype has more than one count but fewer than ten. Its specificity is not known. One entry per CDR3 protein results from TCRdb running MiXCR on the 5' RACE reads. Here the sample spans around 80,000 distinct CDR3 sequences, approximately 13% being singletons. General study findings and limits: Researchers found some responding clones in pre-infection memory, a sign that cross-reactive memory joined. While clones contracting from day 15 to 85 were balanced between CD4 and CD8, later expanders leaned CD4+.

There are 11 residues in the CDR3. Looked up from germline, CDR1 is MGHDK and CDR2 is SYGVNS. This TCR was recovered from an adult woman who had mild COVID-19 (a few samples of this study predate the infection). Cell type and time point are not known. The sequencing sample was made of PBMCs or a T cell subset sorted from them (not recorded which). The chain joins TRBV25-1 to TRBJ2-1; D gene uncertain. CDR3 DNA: TGTGCTACCGCAATAGGGAATGAGCAGTTCTTC. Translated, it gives CATAIGNEQFF.